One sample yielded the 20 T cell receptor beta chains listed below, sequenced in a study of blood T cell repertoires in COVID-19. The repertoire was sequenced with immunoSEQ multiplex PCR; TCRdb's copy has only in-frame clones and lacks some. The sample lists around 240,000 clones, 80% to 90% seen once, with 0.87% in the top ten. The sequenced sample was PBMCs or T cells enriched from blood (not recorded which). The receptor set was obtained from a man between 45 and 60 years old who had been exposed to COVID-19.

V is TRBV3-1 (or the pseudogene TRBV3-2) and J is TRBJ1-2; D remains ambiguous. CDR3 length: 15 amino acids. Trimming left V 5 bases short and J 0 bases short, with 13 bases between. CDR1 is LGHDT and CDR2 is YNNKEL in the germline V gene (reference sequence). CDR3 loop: CASSGHTAANYGYTF. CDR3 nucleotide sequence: TGTGCCAGCAGCGGGCACACTGCAGCTAACTATGGCTACACCTTC.

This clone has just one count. DNA for the CDR3: TGTGCCAGCAGCGTCGGGAATTTGGGGTCACCCCTCCACTTT. It codes for CASSVGNLGSPLHF. The gene calls are TRBV7-2 and TRBJ1-6; D gene unclear. This CDR3 is 14 amino acids long. Trimming took off 5 bases at V and 10 bases at J, with 15 bases between the two ends. Germline CDR1 SGHTA, CDR2 FQGNSA.

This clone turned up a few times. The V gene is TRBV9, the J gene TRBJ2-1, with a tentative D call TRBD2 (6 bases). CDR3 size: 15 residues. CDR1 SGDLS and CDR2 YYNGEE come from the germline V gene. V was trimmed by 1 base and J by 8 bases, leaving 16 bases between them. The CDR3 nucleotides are TGTGCCAGCAGCGTAATGGGGGACTTCTTCGATGAGCAGTTCTTC. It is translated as CASSVMGDFFDEQFF.

The CDR3 loop is CASNDRRNTEAFF. The CDR3 DNA sequence: TGTGCCAGCAATGATCGGAGGAACACTGAAGCTTTCTTT. V and J are TRBV3-1 (or the pseudogene TRBV3-2) and TRBJ1-1, with no clear D. V was shortened by 7 bases and J by 1 base, with 10 bases between the two germline ends. The CDR3 has 13 residues. Per the germline V gene, CDR1 is LGHDT and CDR2 is YNNKEL (reference sequence).

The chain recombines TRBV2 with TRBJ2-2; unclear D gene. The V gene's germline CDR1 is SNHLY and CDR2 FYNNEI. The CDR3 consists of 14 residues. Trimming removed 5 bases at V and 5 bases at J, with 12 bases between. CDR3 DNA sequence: TGTGCCAGCAGTAACACGAGGAGTACCGGGGAGCTGTTTTTT. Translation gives CASSNTRSTGELFF. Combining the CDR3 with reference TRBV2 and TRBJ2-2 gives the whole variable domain EPEVTQTPSHQVTQMGQEVILRCVPISNHLYFYWYRQILGQKVEFLVSFYNNEISEKSEIFDDQFSVERPDGSNFTLKIRSTKLEDSAMYFCASSNTRSTGELFFGEGSRLTVL.

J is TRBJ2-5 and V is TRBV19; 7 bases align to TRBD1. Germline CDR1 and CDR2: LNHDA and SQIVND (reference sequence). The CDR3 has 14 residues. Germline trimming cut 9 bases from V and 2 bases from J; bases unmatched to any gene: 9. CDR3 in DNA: TGTGCCAGCAGAATTCAACAGGGGCAAGAGACCCAGTACTTC. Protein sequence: CASRIQQGQETQYF.

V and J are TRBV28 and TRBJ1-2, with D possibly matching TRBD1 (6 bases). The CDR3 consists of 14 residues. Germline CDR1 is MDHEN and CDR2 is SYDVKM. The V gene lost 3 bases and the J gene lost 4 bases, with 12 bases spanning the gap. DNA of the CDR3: TGTGCCAGCAGTTTGAGGGGGTTGACCTATGGCTACACCTTC. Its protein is CASSLRGLTYGYTF.

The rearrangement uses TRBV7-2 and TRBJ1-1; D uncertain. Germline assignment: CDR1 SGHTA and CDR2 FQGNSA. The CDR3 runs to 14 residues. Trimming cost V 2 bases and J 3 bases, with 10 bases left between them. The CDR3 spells CASSLSRVYTEAFF. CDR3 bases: TGTGCCAGCAGCTTATCCCGAGTTTACACTGAAGCTTTCTTT.

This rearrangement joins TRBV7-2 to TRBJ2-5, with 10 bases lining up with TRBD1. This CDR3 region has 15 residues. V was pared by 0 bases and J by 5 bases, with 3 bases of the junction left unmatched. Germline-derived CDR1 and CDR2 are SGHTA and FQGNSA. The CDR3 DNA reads TGTGCCAGCAGCTTAGCGGGACAGGGGATCGAGACCCAGTACTTC. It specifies CASSLAGQGIETQYF.

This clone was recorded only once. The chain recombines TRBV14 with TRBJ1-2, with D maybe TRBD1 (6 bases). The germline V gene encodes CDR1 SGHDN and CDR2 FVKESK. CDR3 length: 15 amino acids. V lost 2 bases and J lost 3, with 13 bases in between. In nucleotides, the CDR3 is TGTGCCAGCAGCCAAAACTGGGGGCAACACTATGGCTACACCTTC. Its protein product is CASSQNWGQHYGYTF.

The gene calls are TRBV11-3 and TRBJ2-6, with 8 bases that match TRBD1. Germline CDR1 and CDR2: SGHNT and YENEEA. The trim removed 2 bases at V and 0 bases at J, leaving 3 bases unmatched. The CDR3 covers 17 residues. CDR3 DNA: TGTGCCAGCAGCTTACGGGACAGGACCTCTGGGGCCAACGTCCTGACTTTC. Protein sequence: CASSLRDRTSGANVLTF. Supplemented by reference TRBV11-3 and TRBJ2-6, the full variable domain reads EAGVVQSPRYKIIEKKQPVAFWCNPISGHNTLYWYLQNLGQGPELLIRYENEEAVDDSQLPKDRFSAERLKGVDSTLKIQPAELGDSAVYLCASSLRDRTSGANVLTFGAGSRLTVL.

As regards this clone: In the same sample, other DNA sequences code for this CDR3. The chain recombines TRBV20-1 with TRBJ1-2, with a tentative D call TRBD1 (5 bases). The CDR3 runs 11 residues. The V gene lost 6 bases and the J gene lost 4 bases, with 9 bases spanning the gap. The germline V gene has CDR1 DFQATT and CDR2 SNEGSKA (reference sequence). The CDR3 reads CSARTGYGYTF. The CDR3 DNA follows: TGCAGTGCGCGCACAGGCTATGGCTACACCTTC.

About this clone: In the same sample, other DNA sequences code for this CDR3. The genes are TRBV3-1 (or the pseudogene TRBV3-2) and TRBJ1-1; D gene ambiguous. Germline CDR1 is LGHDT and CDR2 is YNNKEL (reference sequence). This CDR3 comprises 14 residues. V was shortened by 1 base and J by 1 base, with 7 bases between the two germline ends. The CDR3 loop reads CASSQAGENTEAFF. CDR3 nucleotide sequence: TGTGCCAGCAGCCAAGCCGGAGAGAACACTGAAGCTTTCTTT.

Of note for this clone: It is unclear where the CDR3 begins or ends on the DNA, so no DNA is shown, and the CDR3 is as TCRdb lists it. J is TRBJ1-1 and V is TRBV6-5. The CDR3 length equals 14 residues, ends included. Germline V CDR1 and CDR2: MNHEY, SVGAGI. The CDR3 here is CASSSSRRNTEAFF.

The CDR3 here is CSASGTDNSPLHF. The DNA of the CDR3 is TGCAGTGCTAGTGGGACAGATAATTCACCCCTCCACTTT. V and J are TRBV20-1 and TRBJ1-6, with 7 nucleotides matching TRBD1. Trimming removed 3 bases from V and 5 bases from J; junction bases left unmatched: 1. Germline values: CDR1 DFQATT, CDR2 SNEGSKA (reference sequence). The CDR3 covers 13 residues.

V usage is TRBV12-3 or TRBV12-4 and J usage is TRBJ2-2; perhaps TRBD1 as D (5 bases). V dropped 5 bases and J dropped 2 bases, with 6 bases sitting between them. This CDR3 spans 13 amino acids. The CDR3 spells CASSDSNTGELFF. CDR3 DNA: TGTGCCAGCAGTGACAGCAACACCGGGGAGCTGTTTTTT.

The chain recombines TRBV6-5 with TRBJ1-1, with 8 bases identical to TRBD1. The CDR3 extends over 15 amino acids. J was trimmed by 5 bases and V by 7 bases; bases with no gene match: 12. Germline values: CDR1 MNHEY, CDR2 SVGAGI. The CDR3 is CASTNRDRGRTEAFF. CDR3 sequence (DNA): TGTGCCAGCACCAACCGAGACAGGGGTAGGACTGAAGCTTTCTTT.

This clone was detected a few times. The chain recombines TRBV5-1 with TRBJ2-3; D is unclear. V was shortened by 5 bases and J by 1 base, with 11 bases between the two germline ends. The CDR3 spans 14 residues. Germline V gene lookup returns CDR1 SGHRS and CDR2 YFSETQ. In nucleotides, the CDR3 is TGCGCCAGCAGGCGATCCAGCGGCACAGATACGCAGTATTTT. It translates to CASRRSSGTDTQYF. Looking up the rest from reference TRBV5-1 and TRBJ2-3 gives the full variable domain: KAGVTQTPRYLIKTRGQQVTLSCSPISGHRSVSWYQQTPGQGLQFLFEYFSETQRNKGNFPGRFSGRQFSNSRSEMNVSTLELGDSALYLCASRRSSGTDTQYFGPGTRLTVL.

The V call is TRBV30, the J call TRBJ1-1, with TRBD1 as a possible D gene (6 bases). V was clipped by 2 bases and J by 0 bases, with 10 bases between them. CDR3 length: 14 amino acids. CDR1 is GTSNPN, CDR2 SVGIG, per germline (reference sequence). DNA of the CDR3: TGTGCCTGGAGTTCTACAGGGCTGAACACTGAAGCTTTCTTT. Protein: CAWSSTGLNTEAFF.

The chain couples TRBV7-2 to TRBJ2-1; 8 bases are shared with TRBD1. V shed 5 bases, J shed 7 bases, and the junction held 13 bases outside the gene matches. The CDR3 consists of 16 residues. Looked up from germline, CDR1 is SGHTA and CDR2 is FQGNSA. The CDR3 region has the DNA TGTGCCAGCAGCCGTGCGGCAGGGGGCGTTAAAAATGAGCAGTTCTTC. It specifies CASSRAAGGVKNEQFF.